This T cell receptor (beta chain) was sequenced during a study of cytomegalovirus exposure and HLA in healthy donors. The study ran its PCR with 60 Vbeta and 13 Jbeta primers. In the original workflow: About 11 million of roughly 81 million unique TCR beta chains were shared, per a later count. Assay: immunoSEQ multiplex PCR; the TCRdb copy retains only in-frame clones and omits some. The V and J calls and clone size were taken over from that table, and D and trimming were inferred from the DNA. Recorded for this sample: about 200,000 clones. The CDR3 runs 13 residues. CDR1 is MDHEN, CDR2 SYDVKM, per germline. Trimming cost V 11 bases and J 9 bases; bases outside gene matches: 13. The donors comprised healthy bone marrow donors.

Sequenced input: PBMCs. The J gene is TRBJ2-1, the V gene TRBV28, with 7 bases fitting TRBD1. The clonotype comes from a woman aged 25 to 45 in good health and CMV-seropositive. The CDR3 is CASSGGGVFEQFF. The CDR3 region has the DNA TGTGCCTCCTCAGGGGGTGGGGTGTTTGAGCAGTTCTTC.